This TCR beta chain was recorded in a study of cytomegalovirus exposure and HLA in healthy donors. Whole-study results and caveats: Earlier results showed most TCR beta V segments being productive about 87% or about 30% of the time. The classifier was said to identify cytomegalovirus status with high specificity and sensitivity.

13 Jbeta primers and 60 Vbeta primers were used for the PCR. Methods used by the authors: It was a later analysis that counted tens of millions of unique TCR beta chains, of which some 9.9 million were shared. The protocol was immunoSEQ multiplex PCR, while the TCRdb copy is restricted to in-frame clones and leaves out a portion. V and J calls and clone size are those listed in that table; D and trimming were worked out from the DNA. Of around 110,000 clones in the sample, roughly three quarters were seen once. Germline V gene data show CDR1 as SGHVS and CDR2 as FQNEAQ. The CDR3 spans 15 residues. V gave up 5 bases and J gave up 2 bases; unmatched junction bases: 6. With regard to this clone: Its cognate antigen is unknown.

Sequencing was carried out using PBMCs. This TCR came from a man aged 25-40 years in good health and CMV-seropositive. The V call is TRBV7-8, the J call TRBJ2-7; 10 nucleotides match TRBD2. CDR3 region: CASSVLAGGAYEQYF. CDR3 nucleotides: TGTGCCAGCAGCGTTTTAGCGGGGGGCGCCTACGAGCAGTACTTC.